The next 12 T cell receptor beta chains were all read from a single sample in a study of cytomegalovirus exposure and HLA in healthy donors. 60 Vbeta and 13 Jbeta primers were used in PCR. Profiling relied on immunoSEQ multiplex PCR, and the TCRdb table lists in-frame clones only, not all of them. The data hold about 130,000 clones, with roughly 85% observed a single time. Source material: PBMCs. These TCRs come from a woman between 35 and 50 years old in good health and CMV-seropositive.

The chain couples TRBV6-5 to TRBJ1-2; 7 bases line up with TRBD1. Per the germline V gene, CDR1 is MNHEY and CDR2 is SVGAGI. This CDR3 region has 14 residues. V shed 5 bases, J shed 4 bases, and the junction held 7 bases outside the gene matches. The CDR3 protein is CASSAQGTVYGYTF. CDR3 nucleotide sequence: TGTGCCAGCAGTGCACAGGGGACGGTCTATGGCTACACCTTC.

This rearrangement joins TRBV21-1 to TRBJ2-7; TRBD2 is taken as the D call from the table, unchecked against the DNA. TRBV21-1 is an annotated pseudogene. CDR3 length: 14 amino acids. The CDR3 region is CASSKEEPPYEQYF. The DNA of the CDR3 is TGTGCCAGCAGCAAAGAGGAGCCCCCCTACGAGCAGTACTTC.

This chain joins TRBV9 and TRBJ1-6; 7 positions agree with TRBD1. Trimming at V came to 6 bases and at J to 5 bases, leaving 8 bases not matched to a gene. The length of the CDR3 is 15 residues. Germline V gene sequence: CDR1 SGDLS, CDR2 YYNGEE. The CDR3 region is CASTPGGGDNSPLHF. The CDR3 DNA sequence: TGTGCCAGCACCCCAGGGGGAGGCGATAATTCACCCCTCCACTTT.

Many counts were recorded for this clone. This rearrangement joins TRBV6-1 to TRBJ1-6, with 7 nucleotides matching TRBD1. Germline CDR1 is MNHNS and CDR2 is SASEGT. The CDR3 spans 15 residues. V shed 1 base, J shed 7 bases, and the junction held 4 bases outside the gene matches. CDR3 nucleotide sequence: TGTGCCAGCAGTGAAGGACAGGGAGACAATTCACCCCTCCACTTT. The encoded protein is CASSEGQGDNSPLHF.

The chain carries TRBV30 and TRBJ2-1; 10 bases are a match to TRBD2. The V gene's germline CDR1 is GTSNPN and CDR2 SVGIG (reference sequence). The CDR3 is 12 residues long. V lost 4 bases to trimming and J lost 9 bases; unmatched junction nucleotides: 3. CDR3 in DNA: TGTGCCTGGATAAGACTAGCGGGTGAGCAGTTCTTC. Its translation is CAWIRLAGEQFF.

J is TRBJ2-3 and V is TRBV28; TRBD1 aligns across 9 bases. The CDR3 covers 13 residues. V shed 7 bases and J 9 bases; nucleotides not matched to a gene: 8. Per the germline V gene, CDR1 is MDHEN and CDR2 is SYDVKM. CDR3 in DNA: TGTGCCAGCACCCGACAGGGGGTGTACACGCAGTATTTT. Translating it yields CASTRQGVYTQYF.

The V call is TRBV29-1, the J call TRBJ2-2, with D maybe TRBD2 (6 bases). The V end was cut by 5 bases, the J end by 0 bases, with 13 bases between. The CDR3 has 15 amino acids. CDR1 is SQVTM, CDR2 ANQGSEA, per germline. This chain's CDR3 is CSVPLGTPNTGELFF. In DNA form, the CDR3 reads TGCAGCGTTCCTTTGGGGACTCCGAACACCGGGGAGCTGTTTTTT.

On this clone itself: Germline and junction disagree at one end, which may indicate a read error. The chain carries TRBV27 and TRBJ2-2, with TRBD2 matching 13 bases. The CDR3 covers 19 residues. CDR1 is MNHEY and CDR2 is SMNVEV in the germline V gene (reference sequence). The CDR3, as DNA: TGTGCCAGCAGTCTATCTAGGCGCGGACTAGCGGGAGCGACCGGGGAGCTGTTTTTT. It specifies CASSLSRRGLAGATGELFF.

The chain joins TRBV13 to TRBJ2-2; D unclear. Germline assignment: CDR1 PRHDT and CDR2 FYEKMQ (reference sequence). V was pared by 5 bases and J by 8 bases, with 12 bases between. CDR3 length equals 13 residues. The CDR3 spells CASSQPSGGELFF. The DNA for the CDR3 is TGTGCCAGCAGCCAGCCTTCGGGTGGGGAGCTGTTTTTT.

This rearrangement joins TRBV19 to TRBJ1-2, with D perhaps matching TRBD1 (5 bases). Looked up from germline, CDR1 is LNHDA and CDR2 is SQIVND (reference sequence). The CDR3 totals 13 residues. V was pared by 8 bases and J by 4 bases, with 14 bases between. The CDR3 nucleotides read TGTGCCAGTCGACAGATTGGTGTCTATGGCTACACCTTC. This sequence encodes CASRQIGVYGYTF.

V usage is TRBV28 and J usage is TRBJ1-1; D is possibly TRBD1 (5 bases). Germline lookup yields CDR1 MDHEN and CDR2 SYDVKM. V was pared by 6 bases and J by 6 bases, with 23 bases between. The length of the CDR3 is 16 residues. CDR3 amino acids: CASSTSTSNLGAEAFF. The CDR3 DNA sequence: TGTGCCAGCAGCACCTCAACCAGCAACTTAGGGGCTGAAGCTTTCTTT.

The chain has TRBV15 and TRBJ2-1; possible D gene TRBD1, 6 bases. Trimming took 5 bases from V and 9 from J, leaving 17 bases between them. This CDR3 comprises 14 residues. The germline V gene encodes CDR1 LNHNV and CDR2 YYDKDF (reference sequence). CDR3 nucleotides: TGTGCCACCAGCGGCGGACCTTCCAGGGGTGAGCAGTTCTTC. Its protein is CATSGGPSRGEQFF.